This T cell receptor beta chain is drawn from a study of cytomegalovirus exposure and HLA in healthy donors. Notes on the study in general: TCR sequences were mostly rare, though some public TCRs occurred in many donors. According to the study, 180 or so TCR beta chains were cytomegalovirus-associated.

Germline V gene lookup returns CDR1 MDHEN and CDR2 SYDVKM. The CDR3 runs to 17 residues. With 0 bases removed from V and 2 bases from J, the gap between germline ends came to 17 bases. As to this clone: Its antigen is not identified.

The table came from immunoSEQ multiplex PCR; TCRdb's copy has only in-frame clones and leaves some out. The data contain 200,000 to 300,000 clones, 90% of them seen just once; the ten biggest clones take up around 3.3%. V usage is TRBV28 and J usage is TRBJ2-7; D possibly corresponds to TRBD1 (6 bases). The sequence was collected from a woman aged 25 to 39 in good health and CMV-seronegative. The source material was PBMCs. The CDR3 DNA reads TGTGCCAGCAGTTTATGGATCTTGACAGGAGAGACCTACGAGCAGTACTTC. This codes for CASSLWILTGETYEQYF.